This T cell receptor (beta chain) came from a study of shared clonotypes between healthy human individuals. Findings and caveats of the study: Around 5% of naive CD4 clonotypes were common to a handful of donors. Incomplete sequencing of sorted subsets was indicated by rarefaction despite large depth.

Remarks on this clone: Antigen unknown.

Germline V gives CDR1 MNHEY, CDR2 SMNVEV (reference sequence). Trimming cost V 6 bases and J 1 base, with 12 bases left between them. The CDR3 loop spans 14 amino acids. Deep-level settings were used for running the assay. Sequencing was performed with immunoSEQ multiplex PCR; in TCRdb, only in-frame clones are kept and a portion is missing. Found here are about 2.2 million clones, 85% to 95% of them singletons; the top ten hold over 1.5%. Terminally differentiated effector memory CD45RA+ cells were excluded from the naive CD8 cells, which were CD45RO-negative and positively selected for CCR7. All participating donors were Caucasian adults from Nashville, Tennessee.

The clonotype comes from a man younger than 30 in good health. Some clones in this sample may be carry-over from other donors' samples. Specimen: naive CD8+ T cells from PBMCs. This chain joins TRBV27 and TRBJ1-1; D not certain. CDR3 sequence (DNA): TGTGCCAGCAGGCCTAGGACGGCGAACACTGAAGCTTTCTTT. This sequence encodes CASRPRTANTEAFF.